This T cell receptor beta chain was recorded in a study of blood T cell repertoires in COVID-19. Study at large: Material from acute and convalescent COVID-19 was sourced from the United States, Italy and Spain. PBMCs, B-cell-depleted T cells, or T cells provided the cDNA or gDNA that made up the material.

Generated by immunoSEQ multiplex PCR, the TCRdb table keeps only in-frame clones and is missing some. The sample has approximately 250,000 clones; approximately 86% are singletons. Germline V gene lookup returns CDR1 SGDLS and CDR2 YYNGEE. The CDR3 extends over 18 amino acids. Trimming cost V 3 bases and J 8 bases, with 29 bases left between them. Specimen: peripheral blood. The origin of this receptor is a man younger than 35 with active or convalescent COVID-19. The V gene is TRBV9, the J gene TRBJ1-2, with D uncertain. The CDR3 loop reads CASSARRGSGWMLGGYTF. CDR3 sequence (DNA): TGTGCCAGCAGCGCCCGTAGAGGGTCCGGTTGGATGCTGGGGGGCTACACCTTC. Variable domain in full (rest from reference TRBV9 and TRBJ1-2): DSGVTQTPKHLITATGQRVTLRCSPRSGDLSVYWYQQSLDQGLQFLIQYYNGEERAKGNILERFSAQQFPDLHSELNLSSLELGDSALYFCASSARRGSGWMLGGYTFGSGTRLTVV.